This TCR beta chain stems from a study of blood T cells in healthy people across ages. Study-wide results and limits: It was held that the diversity estimates obtained from one million T cells were underestimates. Unsorted PBMC input precluded a conclusive naive versus antigen-experienced comparison. Older individuals had lower TCR beta diversity per million T cells (the decline was roughly linear).

Germline values: CDR1 SGHTA, CDR2 FQGTGA. The V end was cut by 2 bases, the J end by 7 bases, with 15 bases between. The CDR3 consists of 15 residues. In regard to this clonotype: Antigen unknown.

A second about 6 to 12 cycle PCR used barcoded and J-beta primers. From the 5' RACE reads, TCRdb called clonotypes with MiXCR, one entry per CDR3 protein. The sample includes over a million distinct CDR3 sequences, around 43% of them seen just once. The clonotype originates from a woman aged 55-75 years in good health. The gene calls are TRBV7-3 and TRBJ2-1; no definite D call. Sequenced material: blood. The DNA of the CDR3 is TGTGCCAGCAGCTTATTTCCGAAGGTGGGGAATGAGCAGTTCTTC. Its translation: CASSLFPKVGNEQFF.